This T cell receptor beta chain was obtained from a study of monozygotic twins with inflammatory bowel disease. The authors used about 3.5 ug of total RNA per TCR library. TCRdb re-analyzed the 5' RACE reads; it lists each CDR3 protein once, without DNA. The sample totals some 99,000 distinct CDR3 sequences; its top ten clones hold roughly 12%. About this clonotype: The antigen is not known.

The CDR3 contains 12 residues. Germline-derived CDR1 and CDR2 are MNHEY and SVGAGI. Study findings and constraints: Results did not support any single strong IBD-associated signal or clonotype. It was in IBD patients that TCRbeta diversity (inverse Simpson) was lower than in healthy co-twins.

Blood was collected, around 2.7 ml per donor. The TCR sequence derives from a human donor with ulcerative colitis or Crohn's disease, or a healthy co-twin of an affected twin (not recorded which). The sample consisted of blood. The V gene is TRBV6-5, the J gene TRBJ2-1; TCRdb names TRBD2, which stays unverified in the absence of DNA. CDR3 amino acids: CASTGARNEQFF.